This record concerns one T cell receptor (beta chain) sequence. Looked up from germline, CDR1 is SGHRS and CDR2 is YFSETQ. V was pared by 0 bases and J by 1 base, with 1 base of the junction left unmatched. The length of the CDR3 is 16 residues. This entry comes from a study of cytomegalovirus exposure and HLA in healthy donors. Study-level information: For the approximately 430 genotyped donors, roughly 80% fell within the Caucasian-associated ancestry cluster.

Researchers ran the PCR with 60 Vbeta and 13 Jbeta primers. This table comes from immunoSEQ multiplex PCR, and its TCRdb copy is limited to in-frame clones, with some not included. The sample contains 170,000 or so clones, roughly four fifths of which appear only once. The J gene is TRBJ1-1, the V gene TRBV5-1, with 12 nucleotides matching TRBD1. The sequence came from a woman between 25 and 40 years old in good health and CMV-seronegative. The sequenced material came from PBMCs. The CDR3 DNA reads as TGCGCCAGCAGCTTGGAGGGACAGGGGGCGAACACTGAAGCTTTCTTT. Translated, it gives CASSLEGQGANTEAFF.